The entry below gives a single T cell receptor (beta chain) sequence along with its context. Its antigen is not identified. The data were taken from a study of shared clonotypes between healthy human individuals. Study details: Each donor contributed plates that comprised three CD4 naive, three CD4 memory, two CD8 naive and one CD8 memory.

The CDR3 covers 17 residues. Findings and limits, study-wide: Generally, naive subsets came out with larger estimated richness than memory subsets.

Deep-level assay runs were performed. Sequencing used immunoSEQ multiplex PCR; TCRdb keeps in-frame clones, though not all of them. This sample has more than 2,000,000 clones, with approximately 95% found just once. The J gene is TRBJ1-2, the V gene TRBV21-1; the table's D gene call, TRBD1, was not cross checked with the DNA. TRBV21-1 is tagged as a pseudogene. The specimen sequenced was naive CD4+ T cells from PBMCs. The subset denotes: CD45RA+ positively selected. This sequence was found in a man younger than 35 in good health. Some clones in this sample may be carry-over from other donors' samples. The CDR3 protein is CAILNIRQWAPNYGYTF. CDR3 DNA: TGTGCCATCTTGAACATTCGACAGTGGGCTCCTAACTATGGCTACACCTTC.